A single sample is the source of the 5 T cell receptor beta chains below, sequenced in a study of cytotoxic CD8 clonotypes in ibrutinib-treated CLL. Method: immunoSEQ multiplex PCR; TCRdb's copy keeps in-frame clones and lacks some. The repertoire holds under 200,000 clones, with more than 75% as singletons. The source material was PBMCs, sampled after 12 months of ibrutinib treatment. The receptor set was obtained from a human donor with chronic lymphocytic leukemia.

V and J are TRBV7-9 and TRBJ2-1, with no clear D. Germline CDR1 reads SEHNR; CDR2 reads FQNEAQ (reference sequence). This CDR3 has 14 residues. The V and J ends lost 2 bases and 0 bases respectively, with 5 bases between them. The CDR3 coding sequence is TGTGCCAGCAGCTTATCGTACTCCTACAATGAGCAGTTCTTC. Its protein product is CASSLSYSYNEQFF.

V usage is TRBV7-3 and J usage is TRBJ2-1; D remains ambiguous. Germline CDR1 is SGHTA and CDR2 is FQGTGA. V lost 4 bases and J 4 bases, leaving 8 bases between the germline ends. The CDR3 has 13 residues. CDR3 in amino acids: CASSYDGYNEQFF. CDR3 nucleotide sequence: TGTGCCAGCAGCTATGACGGTTACAATGAGCAGTTCTTC.

This clone was seen a handful of times. The J gene is TRBJ2-1, the V gene TRBV11-2, with 8 bases aligning to TRBD2. CDR1 is SGHAT, CDR2 FQNNGV, per germline. V was pared by 7 bases and J by 5 bases, with 7 bases of the junction left unmatched. The CDR3 has 14 residues. The CDR3 sequence is CASKTAGGNNEQFF. The CDR3 DNA reads TGTGCCAGCAAGACGGCGGGGGGAAACAATGAGCAGTTCTTC.

The chain's CDR3 is CASMGGRQQYF. The CDR3 bases are TGTGCCAGCATGGGAGGGAGGCAGCAGTACTTC. This chain joins TRBV28 and TRBJ2-7; TRBD2 matches at 7 bases. This CDR3 comprises 11 residues. Germline V gene data show CDR1 as MDHEN and CDR2 as SYDVKM. V lost 7 bases and J lost 8; bases outside the gene matches: 5.

V usage is TRBV4-1 and J usage is TRBJ1-6, with a possible D match to TRBD1 (5 bases). This CDR3 spans 17 amino acids. V was clipped by 0 bases and J by 3 bases, with 12 bases between them. In germline, CDR1 is MGHRA, CDR2 YSYEKL. CDR3 bases: TGCGCCAGCAGCCAAGATCAGGGAACCCTCTATAATTCACCCCTCCACTTT. This codes for CASSQDQGTLYNSPLHF.